The clone carrying this T cell receptor beta chain came up a few times. Antigen unknown. Attached unique molecular identifiers marked individual cDNA molecules. TCRdb recomputed calls from the 5' RACE reads with MiXCR, one row per CDR3 protein. The sample records roughly 65,000 distinct CDR3 sequences, more than 9% being singletons. This CDR3 contains 15 residues. The ends lost 4 bases at V and 5 bases at J; junction bases unmatched: 9. Germline CDR1 DFQATT, CDR2 SNEGSKA (reference sequence). This sample was taken from a study of early T cells in non-severe SARS-CoV-2 infection. About the research overall: Sequenced bulk RNA came from whole blood that was unsorted, and chains were unpaired. Findings of the study overall: Anti-spike CD8 responses were favored in VDJdb matching, and private and CD4 specificities were missed.

The sequence came from an adult who was a healthcare worker with PCR-confirmed SARS-CoV-2 infection or an uninfected control (not recorded which). Sequenced input: whole blood. This chain uses TRBV20-1 with TRBJ1-4, with 8 bases identical to TRBD1. The CDR3 nucleotides are TGCAGTGCTACAGAACCGGGACAGGCCAATGAAAAACTGTTTTTT. Translation: CSATEPGQANEKLFF.